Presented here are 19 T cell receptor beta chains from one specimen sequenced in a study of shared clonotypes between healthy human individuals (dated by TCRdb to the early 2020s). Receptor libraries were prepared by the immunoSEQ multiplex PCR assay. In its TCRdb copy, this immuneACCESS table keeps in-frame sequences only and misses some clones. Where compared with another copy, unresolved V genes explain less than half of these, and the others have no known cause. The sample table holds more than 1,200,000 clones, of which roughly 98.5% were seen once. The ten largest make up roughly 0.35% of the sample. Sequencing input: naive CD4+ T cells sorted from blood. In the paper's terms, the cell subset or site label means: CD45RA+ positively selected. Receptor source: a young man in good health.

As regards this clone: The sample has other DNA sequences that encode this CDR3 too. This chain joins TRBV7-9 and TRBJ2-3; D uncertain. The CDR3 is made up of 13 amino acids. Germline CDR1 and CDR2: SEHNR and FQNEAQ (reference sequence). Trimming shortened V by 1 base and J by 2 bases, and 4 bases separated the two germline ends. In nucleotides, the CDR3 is TGTGCCAGCAGCTTAGGTCCCACAGATACGCAGTATTTT. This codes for CASSLGPTDTQYF.

In nucleotides, the CDR3 is TGTGCCAGTAATCGACCGGGACAGGGCTACGGAAACACCATATATTTT. This sequence encodes CASNRPGQGYGNTIYF. V gene TRBV19 combines with J gene TRBJ1-3, with 9 bases identical to TRBD1. The CDR3 contains 16 residues. The V and J ends lost 7 bases and 4 bases, in that order; junction bases with no gene match: 11. Germline lookup yields CDR1 LNHDA and CDR2 SQIVND (reference sequence). The whole variable domain, remainder taken from reference TRBV19 and TRBJ1-3, is DGGITQSPKYLFRKEGQNVTLSCEQNLNHDAMYWYRQDPGQGLRLIYYSQIVNDFQKGDIAEGYSVSREKKESFPLTVTSAQKNPTAFYLCASNRPGQGYGNTIYFGEGSWLTVV.

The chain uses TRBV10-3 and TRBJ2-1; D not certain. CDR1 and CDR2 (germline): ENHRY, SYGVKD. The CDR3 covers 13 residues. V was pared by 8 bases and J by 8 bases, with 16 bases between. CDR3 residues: CAIQFESGYEQFF. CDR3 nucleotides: TGTGCCATCCAGTTCGAGTCGGGCTATGAGCAGTTCTTC.

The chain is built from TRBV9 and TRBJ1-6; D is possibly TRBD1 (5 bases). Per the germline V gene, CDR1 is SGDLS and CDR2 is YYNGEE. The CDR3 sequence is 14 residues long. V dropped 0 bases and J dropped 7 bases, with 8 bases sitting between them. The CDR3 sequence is CASSVDWGNSPLHF. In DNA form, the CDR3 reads TGTGCCAGCAGCGTAGATTGGGGCAATTCACCCCTCCACTTT.

DNA of the CDR3: TGCGCCAGCAGCTTGGCCAGGGAACAGCCCCTCGATGAGCAGTTCTTC. This sequence encodes CASSLAREQPLDEQFF. The chain has TRBV5-1 and TRBJ2-1, with D maybe TRBD1 (5 bases). The germline V gene has CDR1 SGHRS and CDR2 YFSETQ. The ends were cut back, 0 bases at V and 8 bases at J, with 18 bases in the middle. The CDR3 totals 16 residues.

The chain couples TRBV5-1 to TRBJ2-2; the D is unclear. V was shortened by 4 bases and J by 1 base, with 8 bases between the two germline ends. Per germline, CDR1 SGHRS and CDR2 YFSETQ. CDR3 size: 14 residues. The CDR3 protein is CASSVDGNTGELFF. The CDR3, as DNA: TGCGCCAGCAGCGTTGACGGGAACACCGGGGAGCTGTTTTTT.

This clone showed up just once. The CDR3 DNA reads as TGTGCCATCAGGACTTTCGACACGTCCTACGAGCAGTACTTC. Protein: CAIRTFDTSYEQYF. The rearrangement joins TRBV10-3 to TRBJ2-7; D is ambiguous. This CDR3 comprises 14 residues. Germline V gene lookup returns CDR1 ENHRY and CDR2 SYGVKD. Trimming removed 6 bases at V and 1 base at J, with 13 bases between.

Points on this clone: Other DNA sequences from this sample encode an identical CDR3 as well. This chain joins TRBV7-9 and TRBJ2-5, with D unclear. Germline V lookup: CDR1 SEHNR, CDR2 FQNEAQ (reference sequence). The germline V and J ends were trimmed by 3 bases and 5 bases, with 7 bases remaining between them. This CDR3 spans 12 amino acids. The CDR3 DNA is TGTGCCAGCAGCTTGAGTAGGGAGACCCAGTACTTC. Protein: CASSLSRETQYF.

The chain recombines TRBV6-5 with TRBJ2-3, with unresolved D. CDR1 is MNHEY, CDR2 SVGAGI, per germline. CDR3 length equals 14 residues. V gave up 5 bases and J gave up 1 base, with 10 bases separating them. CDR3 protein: CASSLKPGTDTQYF. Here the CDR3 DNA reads TGTGCCAGCAGTCTCAAACCGGGCACAGATACGCAGTATTTT.

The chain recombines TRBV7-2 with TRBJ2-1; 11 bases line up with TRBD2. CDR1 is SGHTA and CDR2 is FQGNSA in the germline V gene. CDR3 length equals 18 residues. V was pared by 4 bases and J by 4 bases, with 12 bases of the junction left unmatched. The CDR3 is CASSSSSGRLSLYNEQFF. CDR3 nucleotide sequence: TGTGCCAGCAGCTCTTCTAGCGGGAGGCTATCGCTATACAATGAGCAGTTCTTC.

As DNA, the CDR3 is TGCGCCAGCAGTGAGTTTTCCGGCCGGCGCACGCAGTATTTT. It codes for CASSEFSGRRTQYF. This rearrangement joins TRBV10-1 to TRBJ2-3; D is undetermined. Germline V gene lookup returns CDR1 WNHNN and CDR2 SYGVQD (reference sequence). V was shortened by 1 base and J by 9 bases, with 14 bases between the two germline ends. The CDR3 has 14 amino acids.

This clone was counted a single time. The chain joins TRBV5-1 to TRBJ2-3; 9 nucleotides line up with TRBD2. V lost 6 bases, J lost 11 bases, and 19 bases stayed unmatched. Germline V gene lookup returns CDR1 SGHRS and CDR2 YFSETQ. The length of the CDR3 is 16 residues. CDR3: CASMRGAGGDPGGQYF. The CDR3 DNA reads TGCGCCAGCATGCGAGGAGCGGGAGGTGATCCGGGGGGGCAGTATTTT.

The chain's CDR3 is CASSGDIPRSPGNEQFF. The CDR3 region has the DNA TGTGCCAGCAGCGGGGATATTCCCAGGAGTCCAGGGAATGAGCAGTTCTTC. The chain links TRBV5-6 to TRBJ2-1, with D possibly matching TRBD1 (5 bases). Between the trimmed V and J ends, which lost 4 bases and 7 bases, there was a span of 24 bases. The CDR3 spans 17 residues. Germline CDR1 is SGHDT and CDR2 is YYEEEE.

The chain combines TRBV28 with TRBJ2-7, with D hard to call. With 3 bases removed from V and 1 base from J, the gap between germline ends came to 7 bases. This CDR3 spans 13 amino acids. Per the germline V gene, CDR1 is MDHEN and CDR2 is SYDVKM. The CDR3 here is CASSFIGSYEQYF. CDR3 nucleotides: TGTGCCAGCAGTTTCATCGGATCCTACGAGCAGTACTTC.

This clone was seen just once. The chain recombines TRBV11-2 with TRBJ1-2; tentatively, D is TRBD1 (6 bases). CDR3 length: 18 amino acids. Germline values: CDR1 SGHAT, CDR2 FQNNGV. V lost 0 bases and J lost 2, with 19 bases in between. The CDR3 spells CASSLEPPGGQLNYGYTF. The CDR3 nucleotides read TGTGCCAGCAGCTTAGAGCCCCCCGGAGGACAGCTCAACTATGGCTACACCTTC.

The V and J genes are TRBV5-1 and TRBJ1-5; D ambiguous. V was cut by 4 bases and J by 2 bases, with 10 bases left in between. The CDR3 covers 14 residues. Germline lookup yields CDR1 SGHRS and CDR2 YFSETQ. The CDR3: CASSVDGGNQPQHF. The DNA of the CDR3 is TGCGCCAGCAGCGTGGACGGAGGCAATCAGCCCCAGCATTTT.

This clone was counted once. The CDR3 region is CASSPPRVDGTNYGYTF. Here the CDR3 DNA reads TGTGCCAGCTCACCACCGCGTGTGGACGGGACTAACTATGGCTACACCTTC. The chain joins TRBV18 to TRBJ1-2; the D is unclear. The CDR3 covers 17 residues. CDR1 and CDR2 from the germline V gene are KGHSH and LQKENI. The V end was cut by 0 bases, the J end by 0 bases, with 14 bases between.

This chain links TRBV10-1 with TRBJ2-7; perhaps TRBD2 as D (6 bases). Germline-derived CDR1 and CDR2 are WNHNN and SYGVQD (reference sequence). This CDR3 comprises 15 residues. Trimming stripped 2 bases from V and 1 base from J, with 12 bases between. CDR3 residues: CASSEAGTSSYEQYF. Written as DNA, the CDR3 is TGCGCCAGCAGTGAGGCCGGGACTTCATCCTACGAGCAGTACTTC.

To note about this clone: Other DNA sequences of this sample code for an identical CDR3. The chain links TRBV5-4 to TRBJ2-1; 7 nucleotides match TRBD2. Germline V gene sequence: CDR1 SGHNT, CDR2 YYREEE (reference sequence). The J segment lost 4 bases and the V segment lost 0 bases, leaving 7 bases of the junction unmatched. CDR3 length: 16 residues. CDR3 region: CASSLGSSGGYNEQFF. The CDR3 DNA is TGTGCCAGCAGCTTGGGATCTAGCGGAGGATACAATGAGCAGTTCTTC.